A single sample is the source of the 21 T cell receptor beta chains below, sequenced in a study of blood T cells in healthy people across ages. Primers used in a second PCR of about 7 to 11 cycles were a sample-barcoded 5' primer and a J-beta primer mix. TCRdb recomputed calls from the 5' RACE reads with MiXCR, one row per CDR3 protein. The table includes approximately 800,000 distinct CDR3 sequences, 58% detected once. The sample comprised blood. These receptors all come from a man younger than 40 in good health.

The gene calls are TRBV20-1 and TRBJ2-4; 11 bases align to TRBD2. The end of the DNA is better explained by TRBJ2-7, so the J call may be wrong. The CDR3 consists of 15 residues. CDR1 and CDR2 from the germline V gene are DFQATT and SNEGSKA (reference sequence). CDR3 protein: CSAVLGTSGAYEQYF. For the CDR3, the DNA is TGCAGTGCTGTCCTAGGGACTAGCGGAGCTTACGAGCAGTACTTC.

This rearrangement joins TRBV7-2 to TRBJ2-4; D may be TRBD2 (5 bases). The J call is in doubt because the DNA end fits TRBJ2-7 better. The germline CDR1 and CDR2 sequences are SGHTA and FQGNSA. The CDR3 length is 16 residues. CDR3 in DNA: TGTGCCAGCAGCTTAGGAAGTATAGGGAGAACCTACGAGCAGTACTTC. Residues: CASSLGSIGRTYEQYF.

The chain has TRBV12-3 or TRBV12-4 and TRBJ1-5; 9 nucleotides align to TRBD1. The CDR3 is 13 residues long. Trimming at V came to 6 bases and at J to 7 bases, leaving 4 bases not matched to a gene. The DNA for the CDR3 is TGTGCCAGCAGCGGACAGGGGTGGCAGCCCCAGCATTTT. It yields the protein CASSGQGWQPQHF.

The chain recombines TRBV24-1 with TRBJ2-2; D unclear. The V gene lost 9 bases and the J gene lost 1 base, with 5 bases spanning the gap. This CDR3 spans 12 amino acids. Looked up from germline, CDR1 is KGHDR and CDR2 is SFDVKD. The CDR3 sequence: CATEKNTGELFF. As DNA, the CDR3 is TGTGCCACCGAGAAGAACACCGGGGAGCTGTTTTTT.

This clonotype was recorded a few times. CDR3 in DNA: TGTGCCAGCAGCTTAGGGGCAACTCTCACCTTC. Translation gives CASSLGATLTF. The J gene is TRBJ1-2, the V gene TRBV7-2; no clear D. The CDR3 covers 11 residues. The V end lost 1 base, the J end lost 13 bases, and 10 bases lay between the germline ends. Germline V gene lookup returns CDR1 SGHTA and CDR2 FQGNSA. The variable domain in full, with the rest retrieved from reference TRBV7-2 and TRBJ1-2, is GAGVSQSPSNKVTEKGKDVELRCDPISGHTALYWYRQSLGQGLEFLIYFQGNSAPDKSGLPSDRFSAERTGGSVSTLTIQRTQQEDSAVYLCASSLGATLTFGSGTRLTVV.

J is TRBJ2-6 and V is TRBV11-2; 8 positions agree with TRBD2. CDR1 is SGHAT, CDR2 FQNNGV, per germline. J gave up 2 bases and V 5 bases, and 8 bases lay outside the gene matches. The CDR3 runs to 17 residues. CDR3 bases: TGTGCCAGCAGCCTCGAGGGAGCGGGAGCTGGGGCCAACGTCCTGACTTTC. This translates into CASSLEGAGAGANVLTF.

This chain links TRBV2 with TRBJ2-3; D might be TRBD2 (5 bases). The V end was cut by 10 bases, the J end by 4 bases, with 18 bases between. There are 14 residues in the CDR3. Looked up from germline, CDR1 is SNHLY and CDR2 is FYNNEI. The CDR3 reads CATLAGYSADTQYF. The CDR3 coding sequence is TGTGCCACCCTGGCGGGCTATAGTGCAGATACGCAGTATTTT. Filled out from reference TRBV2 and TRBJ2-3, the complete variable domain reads EPEVTQTPSHQVTQMGQEVILRCVPISNHLYFYWYRQILGQKVEFLVSFYNNEISEKSEIFDDQFSVERPDGSNFTLKIRSTKLEDSAMYFCATLAGYSADTQYFGPGTRLTVL.

CDR3 in amino acids: CASSQVGRTEQYF. The CDR3 DNA reads as TGTGCCAGCAGCCAGGTGGGGAGGACCGAACAGTACTTC. The rearrangement joins TRBV3-1 to TRBJ2-5; tentatively, D is TRBD2 (6 bases). Germline-derived CDR1 and CDR2 are LGHDT and YNNKEL (reference sequence). The V end lost 3 bases, the J end lost 11 bases, and 16 bases lay between the germline ends. The CDR3 runs to 13 residues.

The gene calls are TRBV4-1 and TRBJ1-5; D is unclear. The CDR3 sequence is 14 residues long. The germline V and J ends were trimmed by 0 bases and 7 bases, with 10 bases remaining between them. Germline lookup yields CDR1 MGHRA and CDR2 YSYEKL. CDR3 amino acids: CASSQDLVPQPQHF. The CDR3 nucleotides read TGCGCCAGCAGCCAAGATTTGGTCCCCCAGCCCCAGCATTTT.

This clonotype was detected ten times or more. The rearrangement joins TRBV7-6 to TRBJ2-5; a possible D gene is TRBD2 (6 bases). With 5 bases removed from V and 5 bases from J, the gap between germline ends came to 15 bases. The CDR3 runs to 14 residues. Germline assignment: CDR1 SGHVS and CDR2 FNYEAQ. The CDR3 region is CASSPGLLGETQYF. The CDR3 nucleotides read TGTGCCAGCAGCCCGGGACTTCTGGGGGAGACCCAGTACTTC.

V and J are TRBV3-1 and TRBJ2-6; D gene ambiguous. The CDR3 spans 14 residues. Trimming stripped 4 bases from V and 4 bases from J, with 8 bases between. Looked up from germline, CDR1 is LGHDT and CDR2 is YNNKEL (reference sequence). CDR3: CASSPPIGANVLTF. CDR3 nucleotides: TGTGCCAGCAGCCCCCCCATCGGGGCCAACGTCCTGACTTTC. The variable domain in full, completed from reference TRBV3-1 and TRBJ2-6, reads DTAVSQTPKYLVTQMGNDKSIKCEQNLGHDTMYWYKQDSKKFLKIMFSYNNKELIINETVPNRFSPKSPDKAHLNLHINSLELGDSAVYFCASSPPIGANVLTFGAGSRLTVL.

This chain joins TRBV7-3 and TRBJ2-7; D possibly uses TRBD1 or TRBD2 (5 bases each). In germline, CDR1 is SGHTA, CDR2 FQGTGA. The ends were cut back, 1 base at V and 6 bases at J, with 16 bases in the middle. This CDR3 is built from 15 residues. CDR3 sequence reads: CASSLIGGRTGEQYF. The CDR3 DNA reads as TGTGCCAGCAGCTTAATTGGGGGTAGAACTGGCGAGCAGTACTTC.

As DNA, the CDR3 is TGTGCCAGCAGCGTGAAACAGAATAATTCACCCCTCCACTTT. This gives the protein CASSVKQNNSPLHF. The chain links TRBV9 to TRBJ1-6; D call uncertain. The germline gives CDR1 SGDLS, CDR2 YYNGEE. V was cut by 2 bases and J by 5 bases, with 8 bases left in between. The CDR3 runs to 14 residues.

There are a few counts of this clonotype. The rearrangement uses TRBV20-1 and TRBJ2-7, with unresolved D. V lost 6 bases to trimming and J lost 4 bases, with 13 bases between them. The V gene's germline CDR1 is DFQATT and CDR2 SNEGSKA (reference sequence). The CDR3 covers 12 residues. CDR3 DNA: TGCAGTGCCTCCGGCCCCCCATACGAGCAGTACTTC. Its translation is CSASGPPYEQYF.

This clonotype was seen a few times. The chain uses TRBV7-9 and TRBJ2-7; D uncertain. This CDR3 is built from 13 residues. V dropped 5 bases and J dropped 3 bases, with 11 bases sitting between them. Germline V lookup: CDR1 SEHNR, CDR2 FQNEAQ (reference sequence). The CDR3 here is CASSQSAFYEQYF. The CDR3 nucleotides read TGTGCCAGCAGCCAGTCCGCCTTCTACGAGCAGTACTTC. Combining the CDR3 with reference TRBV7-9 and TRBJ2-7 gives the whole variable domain DTGVSQNPRHKITKRGQNVTFRCDPISEHNRLYWYRQTLGQGPEFLTYFQNEAQLEKSRLLSDRFSAERPKGSFSTLEIQRTEQGDSAMYLCASSQSAFYEQYFGPGTRLTVT.

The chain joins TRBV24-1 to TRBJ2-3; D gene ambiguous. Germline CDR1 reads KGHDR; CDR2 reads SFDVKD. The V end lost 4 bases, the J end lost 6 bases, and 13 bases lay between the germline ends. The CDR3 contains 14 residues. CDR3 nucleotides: TGTGCCACCAGTGACTTCCCTCGTACGGATACGCAGTATTTT. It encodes CATSDFPRTDTQYF.

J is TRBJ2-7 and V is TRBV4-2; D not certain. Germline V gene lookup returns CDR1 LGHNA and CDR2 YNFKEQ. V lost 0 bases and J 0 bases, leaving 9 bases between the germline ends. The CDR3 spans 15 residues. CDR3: CASSQDFGSSYEQYF. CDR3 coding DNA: TGTGCCAGCAGCCAAGATTTCGGAAGCTCCTACGAGCAGTACTTC.

CDR3 sequence: CASQRDSGANVLTF. The CDR3 DNA is TGTGCCAGCCAGAGAGACTCTGGGGCCAACGTCCTGACTTTC. The J gene is TRBJ2-6, the V gene TRBV19; no clear D gene. V shed 9 bases and J shed 0 bases, with 9 bases lying between them. This CDR3 region has 14 residues. Germline CDR1 reads LNHDA; CDR2 reads SQIVND (reference sequence).

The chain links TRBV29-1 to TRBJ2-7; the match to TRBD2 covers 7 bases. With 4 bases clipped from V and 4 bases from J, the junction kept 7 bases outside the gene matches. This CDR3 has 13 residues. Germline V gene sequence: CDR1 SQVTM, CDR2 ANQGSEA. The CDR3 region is CSVGGGGWYEQYF. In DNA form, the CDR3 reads TGCAGCGTTGGAGGCGGGGGATGGTACGAGCAGTACTTC.

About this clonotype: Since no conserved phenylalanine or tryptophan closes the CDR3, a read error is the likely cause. CDR3 DNA: TGTGCCAGCAGTGAGTCCACCGACAGGGGAATTCAGCCCCAGCATGTT. Its protein is CASSESTDRGIQPQHV. The chain links TRBV25-1 to TRBJ1-5; 8 nucleotides align to TRBD1. With 3 bases clipped from V and 6 bases from J, the junction kept 10 bases outside the gene matches. The CDR3 spans 16 residues. The germline CDR1 and CDR2 sequences are MGHDK and SYGVNS.

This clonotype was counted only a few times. The CDR3 nucleotides read TGTGCCAGCAGCTCGTTCGACAGGGGTTATGGCTACACCTTC. This translates into CASSSFDRGYGYTF. The V and J genes are TRBV7-2 and TRBJ1-2, with 8 bases that match TRBD1. The CDR3 length is 14 residues. Germline CDR1 reads SGHTA; CDR2 reads FQGNSA. The J segment lost 5 bases and the V segment lost 4 bases, leaving 6 bases of the junction unmatched.